These T cell receptor beta chains were read from a single sample in a study of cytomegalovirus exposure and HLA in healthy donors. Generated by immunoSEQ multiplex PCR, the TCRdb table keeps only in-frame clones and is missing some. The repertoire holds approximately 210,000 clones, 60% to 85% seen once, with over 1.5% in the top ten. The sample taken for sequencing was PBMCs. The origin of the receptors is a girl aged 5-17 years in good health and CMV-seropositive. Each CDR3 is given with its conserved first and last residue. D genes are given only for firm matches. Only some rows state a clone size, as once, few, many or a class for expanded clones.

d_call: NA
clone_size: NA
v_call: TRBV5-1
j_call: TRBJ2-5
cdr3_aa: CASSLDARGETQYF
cdr3_nt: TGCGCCAGCAGCTTGGATGCCAGGGGAGAGACCCAGTACTTC

d_call: NA
clone_size: NA
v_call: TRBV5-5
j_call: TRBJ2-3
cdr3_aa: CASSSRVIGTDTQYF
cdr3_nt: TGTGCCAGCAGCTCCAGGGTAATCGGTACAGATACGCAGTATTTT

d_call: TRBD2
clone_size: NA
v_call: TRBV18
j_call: TRBJ2-3
cdr3_aa: CASSPVAGGADTQYF
cdr3_nt: TGTGCCAGCTCACCGGTTGCGGGGGGCGCAGATACGCAGTATTTT

d_call: TRBD1
clone_size: NA
v_call: TRBV6-1
j_call: TRBJ2-3
cdr3_aa: CASSSQGSDTDTQYF
cdr3_nt: TGTGCCAGCAGCTCACAGGGGAGTGACACAGATACGCAGTATTTT

d_call: NA
clone_size: NA
v_call: TRBV9
j_call: TRBJ1-2
cdr3_aa: CASSVNGGGYTF
cdr3_nt: TGTGCCAGCAGCGTAAACGGAGGCGGCTACACCTTC

d_call: NA
clone_size: NA
v_call: TRBV7-2
j_call: TRBJ2-3
cdr3_aa: CASSLRADTQYF
cdr3_nt: TGTGCCAGCAGCTTGAGGGCAGATACGCAGTATTTT

d_call: NA
clone_size: NA
v_call: TRBV5-6
j_call: TRBJ2-5
cdr3_aa: CASSFTGAQETQYF
cdr3_nt: TGTGCCAGCAGCTTTACGGGAGCCCAAGAGACCCAGTACTTC

d_call: NA
clone_size: NA
v_call: TRBV6-5
j_call: TRBJ1-1
cdr3_aa: CASSSLTRGYTEAFF
cdr3_nt: TGTGCCAGCAGTTCCCTGACCAGGGGCTACACTGAAGCTTTCTTT

d_call: TRBD1
clone_size: few
v_call: TRBV6-5
j_call: TRBJ2-7
cdr3_aa: CASNDKKGTAYEQYF
cdr3_nt: TGTGCCAGCAACGACAAAAAAGGGACAGCCTACGAGCAGTACTTC

d_call: TRBD2
clone_size: NA
v_call: TRBV10-3
j_call: TRBJ2-3
cdr3_aa: CAIKRGDTTDTQYF
cdr3_nt: TGTGCCATCAAGCGGGGGGACACCACAGATACGCAGTATTTT

d_call: TRBD2
clone_size: NA
v_call: TRBV15
j_call: TRBJ2-1
cdr3_aa: CATSRLAGGPYEQFF
cdr3_nt: TGTGCCACCAGCAGACTAGCGGGGGGTCCTTATGAGCAGTTCTTC

d_call: NA
clone_size: NA
v_call: TRBV9
j_call: TRBJ2-7
cdr3_aa: CASSVHRASYEQYF
cdr3_nt: TGTGCCAGCAGCGTTCACAGGGCCTCCTACGAGCAGTACTTC

d_call: TRBD2
clone_size: NA
v_call: TRBV6-4
j_call: TRBJ2-1
cdr3_aa: CASSPIAGGPPPIF
cdr3_nt: TGTGCCAGCAGTCCAATAGCGGGGGGGCCCCCTCCGATCTTC

d_call: TRBD1
clone_size: NA
v_call: TRBV7-9
j_call: TRBJ2-7
cdr3_aa: CASSHRTGSAYEQYF
cdr3_nt: TGTGCCAGCAGCCACCGGACAGGGAGTGCCTACGAGCAGTACTTC

d_call: NA
clone_size: NA
v_call: TRBV10-1
j_call: TRBJ1-1
cdr3_aa: CASSVQASGTEAFF
cdr3_nt: TGCGCCAGCAGTGTGCAGGCCTCGGGGACTGAAGCTTTCTTT